The rows below give T cell receptor beta chains drawn from one sample of a study of cytomegalovirus exposure and HLA in healthy donors. The table came from immunoSEQ multiplex PCR; TCRdb's copy has only in-frame clones and leaves some out. The table records 75,000 to 95,000 clones, approximately 84% of them present only once. The source material was PBMCs. The receptors derive from a man aged 18 to 30 in good health and CMV-seronegative. Each CDR3 is given with its conserved first and last residue. The order of the fields is D gene, J gene, clone size, V gene, CDR3 protein, CDR3 DNA. The D gene is left open where the match is weak. Some rows have no size entry. The others give once, few or many, or a class for an expanded clone.

TRBD1	TRBJ1-5	NA	TRBV6-5	CASSRGQGYNQPQHF	TGTGCCAGCAGCCGGGGACAGGGCTACAATCAGCCCCAGCATTTT
NA	TRBJ2-3	NA	TRBV6-5	CAIATHSTDTQYF	TGTGCCATCGCGACTCATAGCACAGATACGCAGTATTTT
TRBD1	TRBJ1-6	NA	TRBV7-9	CASGRTGSSPLHF	TGTGCCAGCGGTAGGACAGGGTCCTCACCCCTCCACTTT
TRBD2	TRBJ2-4	NA	TRBV11-2	CASSQRRGENIQYF	TGTGCCAGCAGCCAGCGTCGGGGGGAAAACATTCAGTACTTC
TRBD1	TRBJ2-7	few	TRBV30	CAWSQGATGQYF	TGTGCCTGGAGTCAGGGGGCAACAGGGCAGTACTTC
NA	TRBJ1-5	NA	TRBV29-1	CSVGAGGQPQHF	TGCAGCGTTGGTGCGGGGGGCCAGCCCCAGCATTTT
TRBD1	TRBJ2-4	NA	TRBV6-5	CASSYMGQGLGNIQYF	TGTGCCAGCAGTTACATGGGACAGGGGTTAGGAAACATTCAGTACTTC
TRBD1	TRBJ1-5	NA	TRBV2	CASSPQGAGQPQHF	TGTGCCAGCAGTCCACAGGGGGCAGGGCAGCCCCAGCATTTT
NA	TRBJ2-4	NA	TRBV19	CASSRSGDLAKNIQYF	TGTGCCAGTAGTAGATCAGGGGATCTAGCCAAAAACATTCAGTACTTC
NA	TRBJ2-7	NA	TRBV5-5	CASSLSQGYYEQYF	TGTGCCAGCAGCTTAAGCCAGGGATACTACGAGCAGTACTTC
TRBD1	TRBJ1-2	NA	TRBV10-3	CAINTGDSYGYTF	TGTGCCATCAATACAGGGGATTCCTATGGCTACACCTTC
TRBD1	TRBJ1-1	NA	TRBV19	CASSGGQGYTEAFF	TGTGCCAGTAGTGGGGGACAGGGATACACTGAAGCTTTCTTT
TRBD2	TRBJ2-5	NA	TRBV7-9	CASSPGTIEETQYF	TGTGCCAGCAGCCCCGGGACTATCGAAGAGACCCAGTACTTC
TRBD2	TRBJ2-7	few	TRBV10-3	CAISKREPPYEQYF	TGTGCCATCAGTAAGCGGGAACCCCCCTACGAGCAGTACTTC
TRBD2	TRBJ2-7	few	TRBV18	CASSPRAGGRSEQYF	TGTGCCAGCTCACCAAGGGCGGGAGGAAGGTCCGAGCAGTACTTC
NA	TRBJ1-4	NA	TRBV5-1	CASSLGGQTNEKLFF	TGCGCCAGCAGCTTGGGGGGGCAGACTAATGAAAAACTGTTTTTT
NA	TRBJ1-1	NA	TRBV2	CASSDQGNEAFF	TGTGCCAGCAGCGACCAGGGGAATGAAGCTTTCTTT
TRBD2	TRBJ2-3	NA	TRBV5-1	CASSIETSGYSTDTQYF	TGCGCCAGCAGCATTGAGACTAGCGGTTATAGCACAGATACGCAGTATTTT
TRBD2	TRBJ2-2	once	TRBV30	CAWSVGRTSGHTGELFF	TGTGCCTGGAGTGTAGGGCGGACTAGCGGACACACCGGGGAGCTGTTTTTT
TRBD1	TRBJ2-7	NA	TRBV20-1	CSLGQGNEQYF	TGCAGTCTCGGACAGGGGAACGAGCAGTACTTC
NA	TRBJ1-2	NA	TRBV11-3	CASSLGQTYGYTF	TGTGCCAGCAGCTTAGGACAGACCTATGGCTACACCTTC
TRBD1	TRBJ1-2	once	TRBV9	CASSLTGTGNIYGYTF	TGTGCCAGCAGCCTCACCGGGACAGGGAACATTTATGGCTACACCTTC
NA	TRBJ2-1	few	TRBV11-1	CASSLPSEQFF	TGTGCCAGCAGCTTACCCTCGGAGCAGTTCTTC
TRBD1	TRBJ2-1	NA	TRBV9	CASSALTGRNEQFF	TGTGCCAGCAGCGCTCTGACAGGGCGCAATGAGCAGTTCTTC
TRBD1	TRBJ1-1	NA	TRBV27	CASSFVPGGTEAFF	TGTGCCAGCAGTTTCGTACCAGGGGGCACTGAAGCTTTCTTT
TRBD1	TRBJ2-3	NA	TRBV10-3	CAISGTGSPQYF	TGTGCCATCAGTGGGACAGGGTCTCCACAGTATTTT
TRBD1	TRBJ2-5	NA	TRBV5-4	CASSGRDRGVETQYF	TGTGCCAGCAGCGGCCGGGACAGGGGTGTGGAGACCCAGTACTTC